What follows is one T cell receptor (beta chain) and its context. Antigen unknown. The data derive from a study of shared clonotypes between healthy human individuals. Study-wide results and caveats: Naive CD4 clonotypes were shared across several donors at 4% to 5%.

Cells designated naive CD8 were CD45RO-negative and were positively selected for CCR7, with terminally differentiated effector memory CD45RA+ cells excluded. Splitting of each subset's genomic DNA was done evenly across several immunoSEQ plates. Per the study methods: ImmunoSEQ only sent back junction sequences with no quality scores, so filtering was done differently. The repertoire was sequenced with immunoSEQ multiplex PCR; TCRdb's copy has only in-frame clones and lacks some. That table supplies the V and J calls and clone size; D and trimming were determined from the DNA. The sample yields fewer than 800,000 clones, about 92% seen once. Trimming removed 7 bases at V and 8 bases at J, with 20 bases between. The CDR3 sequence is 13 residues long. Germline CDR1 is SQVTM and CDR2 is ANQGSEA.

The sequencing input was naive CD8+ T cells sorted from blood. This TCR was recovered from a man aged 25-45 years in good health. This sequence joins TRBV29-1 and TRBJ1-2; maybe TRBD1 (5 bases). The CDR3 protein is CSAGTGGVEGYTF. The CDR3 DNA reads TGCAGCGCCGGAACGGGGGGGGTAGAAGGCTACACCTTC.